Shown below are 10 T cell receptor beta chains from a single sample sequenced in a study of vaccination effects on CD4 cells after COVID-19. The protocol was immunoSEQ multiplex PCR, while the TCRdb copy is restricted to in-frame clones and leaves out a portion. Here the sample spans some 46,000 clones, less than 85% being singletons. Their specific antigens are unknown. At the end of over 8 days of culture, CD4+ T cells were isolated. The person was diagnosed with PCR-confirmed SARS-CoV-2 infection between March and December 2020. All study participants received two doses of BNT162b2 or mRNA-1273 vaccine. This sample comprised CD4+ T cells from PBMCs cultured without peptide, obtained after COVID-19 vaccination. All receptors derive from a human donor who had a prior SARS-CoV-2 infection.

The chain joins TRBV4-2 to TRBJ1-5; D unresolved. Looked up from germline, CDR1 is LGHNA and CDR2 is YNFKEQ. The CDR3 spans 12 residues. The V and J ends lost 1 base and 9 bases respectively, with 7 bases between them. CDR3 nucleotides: TGTGCCAGCAGCCAAGCGGGCAGGCCCCAGCATTTT. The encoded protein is CASSQAGRPQHF.

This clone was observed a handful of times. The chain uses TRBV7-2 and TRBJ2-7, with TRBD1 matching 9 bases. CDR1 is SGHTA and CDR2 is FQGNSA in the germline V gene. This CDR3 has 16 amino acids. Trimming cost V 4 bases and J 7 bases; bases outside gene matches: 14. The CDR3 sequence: CASSSLTGTGMWEQYF. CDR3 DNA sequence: TGTGCCAGCAGCTCACTTACCGGGACAGGGATGTGGGAGCAGTACTTC.

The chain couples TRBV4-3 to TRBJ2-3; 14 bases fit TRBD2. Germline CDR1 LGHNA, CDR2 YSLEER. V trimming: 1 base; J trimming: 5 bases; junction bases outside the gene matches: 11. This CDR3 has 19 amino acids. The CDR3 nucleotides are TGCGCCAGCAGCCAAGTGGGCGGGACTAGCGGGAGTTCAGGAGATACGCAGTATTTT. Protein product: CASSQVGGTSGSSGDTQYF.

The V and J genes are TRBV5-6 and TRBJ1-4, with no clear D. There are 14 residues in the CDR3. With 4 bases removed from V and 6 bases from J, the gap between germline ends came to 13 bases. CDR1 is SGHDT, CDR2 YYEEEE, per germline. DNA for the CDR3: TGTGCCAGCAGCCGCGGATCCTGGGATGAAAAACTGTTTTTT. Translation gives CASSRGSWDEKLFF. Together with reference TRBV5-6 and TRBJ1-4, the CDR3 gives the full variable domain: DAGVTQSPTHLIKTRGQQVTLRCSPKSGHDTVSWYQQALGQGPQFIFQYYEEEERQRGNFPDRFSGHQFPNYSSELNVNALLLGDSALYLCASSRGSWDEKLFFGSGTQLSVL.

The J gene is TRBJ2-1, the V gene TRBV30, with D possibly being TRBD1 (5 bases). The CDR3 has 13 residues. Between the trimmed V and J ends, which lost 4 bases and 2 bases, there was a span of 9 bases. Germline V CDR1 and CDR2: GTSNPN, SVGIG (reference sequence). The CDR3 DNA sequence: TGTGCCTGGATGTCAGGGACCTACAATGAGCAGTTCTTC. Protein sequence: CAWMSGTYNEQFF.

This chain's CDR3 is CASSYRTGANVLTF. DNA for the CDR3: TGTGCCAGCAGTTACCGCACTGGGGCCAACGTCCTGACTTTC. The chain uses TRBV6-5 and TRBJ2-6; unclear D gene. CDR1 MNHEY and CDR2 SVGAGI come from the germline V gene. The CDR3 sequence is 14 residues long. Trimming pared 2 bases from V and 2 bases from J, leaving 4 bases between.

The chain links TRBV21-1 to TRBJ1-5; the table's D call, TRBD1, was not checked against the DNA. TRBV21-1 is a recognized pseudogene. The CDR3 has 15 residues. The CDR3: CASSTLTGVVQPQHF. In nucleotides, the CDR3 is TGTGCCAGCAGCACGCTGACAGGGGTAGTTCAGCCCCAGCATTTT.

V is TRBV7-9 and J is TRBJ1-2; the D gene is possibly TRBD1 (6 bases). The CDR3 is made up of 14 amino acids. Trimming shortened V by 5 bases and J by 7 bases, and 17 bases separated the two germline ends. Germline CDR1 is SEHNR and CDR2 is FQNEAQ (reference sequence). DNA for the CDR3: TGTGCCAGCAGCACCAAACAGGGAGGTAGTGGCTACACCTTC. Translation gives CASSTKQGGSGYTF. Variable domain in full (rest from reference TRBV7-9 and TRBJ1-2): DTGVSQNPRHKITKRGQNVTFRCDPISEHNRLYWYRQTLGQGPEFLTYFQNEAQLEKSRLLSDRFSAERPKGSFSTLEIQRTEQGDSAMYLCASSTKQGGSGYTFGSGTRLTVV.

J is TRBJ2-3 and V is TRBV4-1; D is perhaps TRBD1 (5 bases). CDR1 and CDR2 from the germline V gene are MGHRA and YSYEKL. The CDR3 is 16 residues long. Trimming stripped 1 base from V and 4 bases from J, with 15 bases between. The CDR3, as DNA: TGCGCCAGCAGCCAAGTTGATAGGGGCTTGGCAGATACGCAGTATTTT. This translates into CASSQVDRGLADTQYF.

CDR3 in amino acids: CASRGNSPLHF. The CDR3 DNA follows: TGTGCCAGCCGGGGTAATTCACCCCTCCACTTT. The V and J genes are TRBV11-3 and TRBJ1-6; D gene unclear. The CDR3 totals 11 residues. V lost 8 bases and J 6 bases, leaving 5 bases between the germline ends. The germline V gene encodes CDR1 SGHNT and CDR2 YENEEA.